Listed here are 26 T cell receptor beta chains from one sample, sequenced in a study of T cell responses to AZD1222 COVID-19 vaccine. TCRdb keeps only in-frame clones here, not all; method: immunoSEQ multiplex PCR. This table has roughly 170,000 clones, roughly 90% appearing once. This sample comprised peripheral blood, obtained on day 0 of AZD1222 vaccination. All receptors derive from an adult in good health.

The chain uses TRBV30 and TRBJ2-7, with unresolved D. CDR3 length: 12 amino acids. The germline V gene has CDR1 GTSNPN and CDR2 SVGIG (reference sequence). V lost 1 base to trimming and J lost 3 bases, with 7 bases between them. CDR3: CAWSGQYYEQYF. In DNA, the CDR3 is TGTGCCTGGAGTGGGCAGTACTACGAGCAGTACTTC.

The chain links TRBV9 to TRBJ1-2; TRBD1 matches at 7 bases. The CDR3 totals 15 residues. The ends lost 0 bases at V and 2 bases at J; junction bases unmatched: 4. Germline V gene lookup returns CDR1 SGDLS and CDR2 YYNGEE. CDR3 DNA sequence: TGTGCCAGCAGCGTAGATGCGGGACAGAACTATGGCTACACCTTC. Protein product: CASSVDAGQNYGYTF.

V is TRBV7-8 and J is TRBJ2-2; 7 bases match TRBD1. Germline V lookup: CDR1 SGHVS, CDR2 FQNEAQ. The CDR3 consists of 15 residues. The J segment lost 6 bases and the V segment lost 1 base, leaving 5 bases of the junction unmatched. The CDR3 DNA sequence: TGTGCCAGCAGCTTAGACAGGGGCAGGGCCGGGGAGCTGTTTTTT. It specifies CASSLDRGRAGELFF.

The rearrangement links TRBV19 to TRBJ2-3; D gene uncertain. Germline CDR1 and CDR2: LNHDA and SQIVND (reference sequence). With 4 bases removed from V and 4 bases from J, the gap between germline ends came to 9 bases. This CDR3 region has 13 residues. CDR3 bases: TGTGCCAGTAGTAGCGGATTCCCAGATACGCAGTATTTT. Amino acids: CASSSGFPDTQYF. The variable domain in full, with the rest retrieved from reference TRBV19 and TRBJ2-3, is DGGITQSPKYLFRKEGQNVTLSCEQNLNHDAMYWYRQDPGQGLRLIYYSQIVNDFQKGDIAEGYSVSREKKESFPLTVTSAQKNPTAFYLCASSSGFPDTQYFGPGTRLTVL.

This rearrangement joins TRBV11-2 to TRBJ2-5; unclear D gene. Trimming left V 5 bases short and J 1 base short, with 14 bases between. This CDR3 is 15 amino acids long. CDR1 is SGHAT and CDR2 is FQNNGV in the germline V gene. CDR3: CASSPRSPLQETQYF. The CDR3 DNA is TGTGCCAGCAGCCCTAGGTCGCCACTCCAAGAGACCCAGTACTTC.

V gene TRBV3-1 (or the pseudogene TRBV3-2) combines with J gene TRBJ2-6; D ambiguous. Trimming shortened V by 1 base and J by 0 bases, and 7 bases separated the two germline ends. The length of the CDR3 is 16 residues. Germline V gives CDR1 LGHDT, CDR2 YNNKEL (reference sequence). Here the CDR3 DNA reads TGTGCCAGCAGCCAAGGAGAGAGCTCTGGGGCCAACGTCCTGACTTTC. Translation gives CASSQGESSGANVLTF.

J is TRBJ1-5 and V is TRBV7-2, with unresolved D. In germline, CDR1 is SGHTA, CDR2 FQGNSA. This CDR3 spans 15 amino acids. Trimming shortened V by 5 bases and J by 6 bases, and 17 bases separated the two germline ends. CDR3: CASSGRTPAGQPQHF. In nucleotides, the CDR3 is TGTGCCAGCAGCGGCCGGACCCCCGCGGGTCAGCCCCAGCATTTT. Full variable domain (remainder filled in from reference TRBV7-2 and TRBJ1-5): GAGVSQSPSNKVTEKGKDVELRCDPISGHTALYWYRQSLGQGLEFLIYFQGNSAPDKSGLPSDRFSAERTGGSVSTLTIQRTQQEDSAVYLCASSGRTPAGQPQHFGDGTRLSIL.

The chain links TRBV4-1 to TRBJ2-3, with a weak D call TRBD1 (5 bases). V was pared by 0 bases and J by 1 base, with 11 bases between. The CDR3 spans 16 residues. Germline V lookup: CDR1 MGHRA, CDR2 YSYEKL. The CDR3 sequence: CASSQDGAVGTDTQYF. CDR3 nucleotide sequence: TGCGCCAGCAGCCAAGATGGGGCTGTGGGCACAGATACGCAGTATTTT.

The CDR3 sequence: CASSHPLGKGTGELFF. CDR3 coding DNA: TGTGCCAGCAGCCACCCCCTAGGAAAGGGGACCGGGGAGCTGTTTTTT. The rearrangement links TRBV3-1 (or the pseudogene TRBV3-2) to TRBJ2-2; tentatively, D is TRBD1 (5 bases). Germline CDR1 and CDR2: LGHDT and YNNKEL (reference sequence). V was pared by 3 bases and J by 5 bases, with 16 bases between. The CDR3 totals 16 residues.

Concerning this clone: The identical CDR3 is also encoded by other nucleotide sequences in the sample. The chain recombines TRBV18 with TRBJ2-7, with 8 nucleotides matching TRBD1. J was trimmed by 3 bases and V by 5 bases; bases with no gene match: 3. The CDR3 is made up of 13 amino acids. Germline CDR1 and CDR2: KGHSH and LQKENI. CDR3 nucleotides: TGTGCCAGCTCAAGGGGACAGGACTACGAGCAGTACTTC. Protein sequence: CASSRGQDYEQYF.

This sequence joins TRBV4-1 and TRBJ2-1; no firm D call. The CDR3 sequence is 14 residues long. Germline CDR1 MGHRA, CDR2 YSYEKL. V lost 0 bases and J lost 6, with 9 bases in between. The CDR3 region is CASSQEFQINEQFF. CDR3 DNA: TGCGCCAGCAGCCAAGAGTTTCAAATCAATGAGCAGTTCTTC.

This clone turned up a few times. The chain recombines TRBV5-4 with TRBJ2-7, with D perhaps assigned TRBD1 or TRBD2 (5 bases each). CDR1 SGHNT and CDR2 YYREEE come from the germline V gene (reference sequence). The CDR3 loop spans 15 amino acids. V lost 0 bases to trimming and J lost 0 bases, with 10 bases between them. CDR3 sequence: CASSLAGRLSYEQYF. CDR3 DNA: TGTGCCAGCAGCTTGGCGGGGCGGCTCTCCTACGAGCAGTACTTC.

The chain couples TRBV3-1 (or the pseudogene TRBV3-2) to TRBJ1-2; tentatively, D is TRBD1 (6 bases). Trimming took 2 bases from V and 5 from J, leaving 12 bases between them. CDR3 length equals 14 residues. From germline, CDR1 is LGHDT and CDR2 YNNKEL (reference sequence). CDR3 in DNA: TGTGCCAGCAGCCAACGGGGGGCGCAGTATGGCTACACCTTC. Translation gives CASSQRGAQYGYTF.

In its sample, this clone was seen once. The rearrangement uses TRBV6-5 and TRBJ1-6; 9 bases are a match to TRBD1. Trimming removed 2 bases from V and 10 bases from J; junction bases left unmatched: 6. Germline values: CDR1 MNHEY, CDR2 SVGAGI. This CDR3 is 15 amino acids long. This CDR3 is CASSYLTGGRSPLHF. The CDR3 region has the DNA TGTGCCAGCAGTTACCTAACAGGGGGCAGATCACCCCTCCACTTT.

The chain combines TRBV4-1 with TRBJ2-1; no clear D gene. Germline assignment: CDR1 MGHRA and CDR2 YSYEKL. Between the trimmed V and J ends, which lost 8 bases and 4 bases, there was a span of 18 bases. The CDR3 is made up of 15 amino acids. DNA of the CDR3: TGCGCCAGCCGTCTAAGCGAGGCCGATTACAATGAGCAGTTCTTC. Its translation: CASRLSEADYNEQFF.

This clone was detected once. V gene TRBV4-1 combines with J gene TRBJ2-7; D remains ambiguous. The CDR3 length is 14 residues. V was clipped by 5 bases and J by 4 bases, with 15 bases between them. Germline V CDR1 and CDR2: MGHRA, YSYEKL. CDR3 coding DNA: TGCGCCAGCAGCGAAACTACGATGAGTTACGAGCAGTACTTC. This codes for CASSETTMSYEQYF.

The V and J genes are TRBV19 and TRBJ1-1; D gene unclear. Trimming cost V 3 bases and J 4 bases, with 6 bases left between them. This CDR3 region has 12 residues. In germline, CDR1 is LNHDA, CDR2 SQIVND (reference sequence). The CDR3 DNA is TGTGCCAGTAGTATTCAGGCCACTGAAGCTTTCTTT. This sequence encodes CASSIQATEAFF.

The chain recombines TRBV29-1 with TRBJ2-1; no definite D call. This CDR3 comprises 14 residues. Germline lookup yields CDR1 SQVTM and CDR2 ANQGSEA. Trimming removed 3 bases from V and 6 bases from J, with 15 bases in between. The CDR3 coding sequence is TGCAGCGTTGAGCTGAGTGGGCCTGGCAATGAGCAGTTCTTC. It specifies CSVELSGPGNEQFF.

The chain has TRBV18 and TRBJ1-4; no firm D call. This CDR3 spans 13 amino acids. Germline CDR1 and CDR2: KGHSH and LQKENI. Trimming took off 5 bases at V and 6 bases at J, with 10 bases between the two ends. In DNA, the CDR3 is TGTGCCAGCTCAGGAGGAATGTATGAAAAACTGTTTTTT. This gives the protein CASSGGMYEKLFF.

The rearrangement joins TRBV7-2 to TRBJ1-2, with no clear D. Per the germline V gene, CDR1 is SGHTA and CDR2 is FQGNSA. This CDR3 comprises 14 residues. The germline V and J ends were trimmed by 6 bases and 4 bases, with 15 bases remaining between them. The chain's CDR3 is CASRKGGYGYGYTF. The CDR3 DNA reads as TGTGCCAGCAGAAAGGGAGGGTACGGCTATGGCTACACCTTC. Drawing the rest from reference TRBV7-2 and TRBJ1-2, the complete variable domain is GAGVSQSPSNKVTEKGKDVELRCDPISGHTALYWYRQSLGQGLEFLIYFQGNSAPDKSGLPSDRFSAERTGGSVSTLTIQRTQQEDSAVYLCASRKGGYGYGYTFGSGTRLTVV.

The J gene is TRBJ1-2, the V gene TRBV5-8; D is unclear. Germline assignment: CDR1 SGHTS and CDR2 YDEGEE. Between the trimmed V and J ends, which lost 2 bases and 1 base, there was a span of 6 bases. The CDR3 is 13 amino acids. The CDR3 DNA sequence: TGTGCCAGCAGCTTCCAGATTAACTATGGCTACACCTTC. This encodes CASSFQINYGYTF. The whole variable domain, remainder taken from reference TRBV5-8 and TRBJ1-2, is EAGVTQSPTHLIKTRGQQATLRCSPISGHTSVYWYQQALGLGLQFLLWYDEGEERNRGNFPPRFSGRQFPNYSSELNVNALELEDSALYLCASSFQINYGYTFGSGTRLTVV.

This chain links TRBV7-2 with TRBJ2-3; D gene unclear. The CDR3 is made up of 14 amino acids. V was pared by 3 bases and J by 0 bases, with 7 bases between. The germline V gene has CDR1 SGHTA and CDR2 FQGNSA. CDR3 sequence: CASSLPTSTDTQYF. The CDR3 DNA reads TGTGCCAGCAGCTTGCCGACGAGCACAGATACGCAGTATTTT. The full variable domain, with the rest looked up from reference TRBV7-2 and TRBJ2-3, is GAGVSQSPSNKVTEKGKDVELRCDPISGHTALYWYRQSLGQGLEFLIYFQGNSAPDKSGLPSDRFSAERTGGSVSTLTIQRTQQEDSAVYLCASSLPTSTDTQYFGPGTRLTVL.

V is TRBV6-1 and J is TRBJ2-7, with 11 bases that match TRBD2. V shed 2 bases, J shed 3 bases, and the junction held 12 bases outside the gene matches. Germline-derived CDR1 and CDR2 are MNHNS and SASEGT. CDR3 length: 18 amino acids. CDR3: CASSERRASGRTYYEQYF. Here the CDR3 DNA reads TGTGCCAGCAGTGAAAGGAGGGCTAGCGGGAGGACCTACTACGAGCAGTACTTC.

The chain couples TRBV10-3 to TRBJ2-3; 8 bases fit TRBD2. The CDR3 extends over 14 amino acids. V lost 6 bases and J lost 4; bases outside the gene matches: 6. Germline-derived CDR1 and CDR2 are ENHRY and SYGVKD. The CDR3 DNA is TGTGCCATCAGGGGCGGGAGGAAGGCAGATACGCAGTATTTT. This sequence encodes CAIRGGRKADTQYF.

This chain links TRBV16 with TRBJ1-2, with no clear D. Germline V gene sequence: CDR1 KGHSY, CDR2 FQNENV. V dropped 0 bases and J dropped 2 bases, with 10 bases sitting between them. This CDR3 spans 15 amino acids. Here the CDR3 DNA reads TGTGCCAGCAGCCAATCTATGGCGGGGAACTATGGCTACACCTTC. Its translation: CASSQSMAGNYGYTF.

This chain links TRBV29-1 with TRBJ2-2; 7 bases fit TRBD1. CDR1 and CDR2 from the germline V gene are SQVTM and ANQGSEA. The length of the CDR3 is 14 residues. J lost 4 bases, V lost 4 bases, and 6 bases had no gene match. The CDR3 loop is CSVGGTVGTGELFF. The CDR3 coding sequence is TGCAGCGTTGGGGGGACAGTAGGCACCGGGGAGCTGTTTTTT.